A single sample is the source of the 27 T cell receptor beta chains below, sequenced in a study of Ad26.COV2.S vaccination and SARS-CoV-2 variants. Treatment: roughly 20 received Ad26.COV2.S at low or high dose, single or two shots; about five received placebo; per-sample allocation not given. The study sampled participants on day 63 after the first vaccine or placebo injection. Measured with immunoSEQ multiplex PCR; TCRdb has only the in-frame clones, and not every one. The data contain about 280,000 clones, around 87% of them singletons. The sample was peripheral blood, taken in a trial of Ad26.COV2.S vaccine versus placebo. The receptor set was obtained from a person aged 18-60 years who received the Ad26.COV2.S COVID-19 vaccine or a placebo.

Here the CDR3 reads CASSGQGYSNQPQHF. As DNA, the CDR3 is TGTGCCAGCAGTGGACAGGGGTATAGCAATCAGCCCCAGCATTTT. This chain links TRBV2 with TRBJ1-5; TRBD1 matches at 8 bases. Germline CDR1 is SNHLY and CDR2 is FYNNEI. Trimming cost V 4 bases and J 0 bases; bases outside gene matches: 2. This CDR3 comprises 15 residues. Looking up the rest from reference TRBV2 and TRBJ1-5 gives the full variable domain: EPEVTQTPSHQVTQMGQEVILRCVPISNHLYFYWYRQILGQKVEFLVSFYNNEISEKSEIFDDQFSVERPDGSNFTLKIRSTKLEDSAMYFCASSGQGYSNQPQHFGDGTRLSIL.

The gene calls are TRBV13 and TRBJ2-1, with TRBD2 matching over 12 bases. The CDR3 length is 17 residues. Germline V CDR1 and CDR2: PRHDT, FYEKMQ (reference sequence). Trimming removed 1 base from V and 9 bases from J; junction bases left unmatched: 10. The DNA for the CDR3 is TGTGCCAGCAGCTTAGCCACTAGCGGGGGGCCTTTTGGTGAGCAGTTCTTC. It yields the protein CASSLATSGGPFGEQFF. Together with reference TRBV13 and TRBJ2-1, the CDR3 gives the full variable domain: AAGVIQSPRHLIKEKRETATLKCYPIPRHDTVYWYQQGPGQDPQFLISFYEKMQSDKGSIPDRFSAQQFSDYHSELNMSSLELGDSALYFCASSLATSGGPFGEQFFGPGTRLTVL.

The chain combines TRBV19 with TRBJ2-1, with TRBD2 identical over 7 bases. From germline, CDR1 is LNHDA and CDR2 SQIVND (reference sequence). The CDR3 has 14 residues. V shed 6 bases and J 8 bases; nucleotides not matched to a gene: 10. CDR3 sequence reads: CASSTGRGGDEQFF. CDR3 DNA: TGTGCCAGTAGCACGGGGAGGGGTGGTGATGAGCAGTTCTTC.

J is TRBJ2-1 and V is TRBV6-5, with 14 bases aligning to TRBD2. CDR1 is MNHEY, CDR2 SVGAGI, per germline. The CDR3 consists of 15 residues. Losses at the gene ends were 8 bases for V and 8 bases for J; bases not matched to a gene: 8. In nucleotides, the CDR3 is TGTGCCAGCTATACCGGGACTAGCGGGAGAGATGAGCAGTTCTTC. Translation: CASYTGTSGRDEQFF.

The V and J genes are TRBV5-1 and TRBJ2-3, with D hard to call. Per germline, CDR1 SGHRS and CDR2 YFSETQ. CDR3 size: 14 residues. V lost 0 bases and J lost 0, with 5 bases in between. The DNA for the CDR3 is TGCGCCAGCAGCTTGGACGTAAGCACAGATACGCAGTATTTT. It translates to CASSLDVSTDTQYF.

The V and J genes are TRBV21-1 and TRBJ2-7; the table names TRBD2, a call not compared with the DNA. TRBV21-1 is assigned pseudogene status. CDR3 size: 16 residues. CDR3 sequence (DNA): TGTGCCAGCAGCACCCCCGGGTTCGGGGTCTCCTACGAGCAGTACTTC. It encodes CASSTPGFGVSYEQYF.

The CDR3 protein is CASVAGGIYGYTF. The CDR3 coding sequence is TGTGCCAGCGTGGCAGGGGGAATTTATGGCTACACCTTC. This chain connects TRBV6-5 to TRBJ1-2, with TRBD1 matching 7 bases. The CDR3 runs to 13 residues. Germline V gene sequence: CDR1 MNHEY, CDR2 SVGAGI. V lost 8 bases and J lost 5; bases outside the gene matches: 8.

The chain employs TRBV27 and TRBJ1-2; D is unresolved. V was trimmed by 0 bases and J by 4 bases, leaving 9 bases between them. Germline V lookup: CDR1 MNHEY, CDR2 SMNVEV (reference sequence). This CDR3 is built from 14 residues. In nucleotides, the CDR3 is TGTGCCAGCAGTTTATCGTACCTCTCCTATGGCTACACCTTC. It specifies CASSLSYLSYGYTF.

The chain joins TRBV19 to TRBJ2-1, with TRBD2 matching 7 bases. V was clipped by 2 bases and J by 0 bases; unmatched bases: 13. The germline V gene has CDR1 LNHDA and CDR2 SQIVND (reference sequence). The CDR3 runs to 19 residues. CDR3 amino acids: CASSIRPGRGSSSYNEQFF. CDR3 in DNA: TGTGCCAGTAGTATAAGGCCAGGGCGGGGGTCAAGCTCCTACAATGAGCAGTTCTTC.

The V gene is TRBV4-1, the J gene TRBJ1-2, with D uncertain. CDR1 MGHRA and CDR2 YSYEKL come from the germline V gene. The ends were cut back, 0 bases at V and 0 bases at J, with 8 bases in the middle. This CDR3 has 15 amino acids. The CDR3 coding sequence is TGCGCCAGCAGCCAAGAGGCTACAGCTAACTATGGCTACACCTTC. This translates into CASSQEATANYGYTF.

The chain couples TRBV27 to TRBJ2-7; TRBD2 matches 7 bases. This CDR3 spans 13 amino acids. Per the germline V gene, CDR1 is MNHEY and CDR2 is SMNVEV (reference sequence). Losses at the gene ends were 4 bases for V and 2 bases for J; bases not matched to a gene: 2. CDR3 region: CASSWGGAYEQYF. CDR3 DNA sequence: TGTGCCAGCAGTTGGGGGGGAGCCTACGAGCAGTACTTC.

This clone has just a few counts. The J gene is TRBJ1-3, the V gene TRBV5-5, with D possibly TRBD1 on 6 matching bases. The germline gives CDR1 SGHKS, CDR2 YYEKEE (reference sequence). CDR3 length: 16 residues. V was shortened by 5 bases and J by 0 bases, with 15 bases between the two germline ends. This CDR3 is CASSYYTGSSGNTIYF. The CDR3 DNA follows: TGTGCCAGCAGTTACTATACAGGGAGCTCTGGAAACACCATATATTTT.

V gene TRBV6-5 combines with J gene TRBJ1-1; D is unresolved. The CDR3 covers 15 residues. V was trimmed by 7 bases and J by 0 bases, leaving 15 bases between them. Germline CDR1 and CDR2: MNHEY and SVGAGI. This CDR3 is CASKELGPMNTEAFF. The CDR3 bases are TGTGCCAGCAAGGAGCTAGGGCCTATGAACACTGAAGCTTTCTTT.

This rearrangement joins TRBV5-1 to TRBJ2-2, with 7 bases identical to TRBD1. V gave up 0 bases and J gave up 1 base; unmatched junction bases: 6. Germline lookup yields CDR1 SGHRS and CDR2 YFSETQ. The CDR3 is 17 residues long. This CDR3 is CASSLVSGTVNTGELFF. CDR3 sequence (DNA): TGCGCCAGCAGCTTGGTCTCAGGGACAGTGAACACCGGGGAGCTGTTTTTT.

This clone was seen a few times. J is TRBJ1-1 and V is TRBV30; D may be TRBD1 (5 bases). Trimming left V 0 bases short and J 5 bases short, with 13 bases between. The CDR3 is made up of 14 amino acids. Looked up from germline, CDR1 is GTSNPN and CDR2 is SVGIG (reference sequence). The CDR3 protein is CAWSVTHGTTEAFF. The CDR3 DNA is TGTGCCTGGAGTGTCACCCATGGGACTACTGAAGCTTTCTTT.

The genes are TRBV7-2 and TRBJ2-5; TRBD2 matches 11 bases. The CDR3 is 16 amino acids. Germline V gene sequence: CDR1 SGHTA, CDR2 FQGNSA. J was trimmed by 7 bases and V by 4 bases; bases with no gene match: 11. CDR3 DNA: TGTGCCAGCAGCTCCTCTAGCGGGGGGCGTTGGGGGACCCAGTACTTC. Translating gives CASSSSSGGRWGTQYF.

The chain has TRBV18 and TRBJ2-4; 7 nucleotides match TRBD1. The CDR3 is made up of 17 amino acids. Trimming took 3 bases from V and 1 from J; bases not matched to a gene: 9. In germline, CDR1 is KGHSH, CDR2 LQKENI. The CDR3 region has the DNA TGTGCCAGCTCACCGTCGACAGGGACCCTGGCCAAAAACATTCAGTACTTC. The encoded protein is CASSPSTGTLAKNIQYF.

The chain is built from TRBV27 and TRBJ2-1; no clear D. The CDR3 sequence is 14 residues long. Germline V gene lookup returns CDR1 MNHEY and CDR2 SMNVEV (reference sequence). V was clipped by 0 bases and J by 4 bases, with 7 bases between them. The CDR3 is CASSLSQQYNEQFF. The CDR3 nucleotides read TGTGCCAGCAGTTTATCACAGCAGTACAATGAGCAGTTCTTC.

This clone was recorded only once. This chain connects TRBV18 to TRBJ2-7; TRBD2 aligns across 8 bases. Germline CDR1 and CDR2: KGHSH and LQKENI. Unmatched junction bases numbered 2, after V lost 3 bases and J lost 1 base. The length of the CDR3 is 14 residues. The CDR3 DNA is TGTGCCAGCTCACCCGGGAGGGGTTCCTACGAGCAGTACTTC. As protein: CASSPGRGSYEQYF.

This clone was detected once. The CDR3: CASSQPMGRGRTYGYTF. The CDR3 nucleotides are TGTGCCAGCAGCCAACCCATGGGGAGGGGACGAACCTATGGCTACACCTTC. The rearrangement joins TRBV4-2 to TRBJ1-2; tentative D call: TRBD1 (5 bases). CDR3 length: 17 amino acids. Trimming cost V 2 bases and J 4 bases, with 20 bases left between them. CDR1 LGHNA and CDR2 YNFKEQ come from the germline V gene.

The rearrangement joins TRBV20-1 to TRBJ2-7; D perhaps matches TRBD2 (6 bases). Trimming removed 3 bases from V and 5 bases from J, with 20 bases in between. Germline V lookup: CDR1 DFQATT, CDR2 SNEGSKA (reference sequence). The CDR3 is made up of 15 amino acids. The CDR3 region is CSASSWGERVDEQYF. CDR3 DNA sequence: TGCAGTGCTAGTTCCTGGGGGGAACGGGTTGACGAGCAGTACTTC.

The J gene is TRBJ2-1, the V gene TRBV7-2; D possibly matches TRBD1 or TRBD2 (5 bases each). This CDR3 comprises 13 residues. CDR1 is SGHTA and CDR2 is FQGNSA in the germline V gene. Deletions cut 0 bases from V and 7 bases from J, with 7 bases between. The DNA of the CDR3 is TGTGCCAGCAGCTTAGCTTGGGGGAATGAGCAGTTCTTC. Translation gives CASSLAWGNEQFF.

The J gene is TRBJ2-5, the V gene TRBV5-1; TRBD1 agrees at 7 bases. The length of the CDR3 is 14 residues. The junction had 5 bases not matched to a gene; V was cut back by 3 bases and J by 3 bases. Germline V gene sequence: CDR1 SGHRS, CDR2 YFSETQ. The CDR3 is CASSYSGTEETQYF. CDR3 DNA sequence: TGCGCCAGCAGCTACTCCGGGACAGAAGAGACCCAGTACTTC.

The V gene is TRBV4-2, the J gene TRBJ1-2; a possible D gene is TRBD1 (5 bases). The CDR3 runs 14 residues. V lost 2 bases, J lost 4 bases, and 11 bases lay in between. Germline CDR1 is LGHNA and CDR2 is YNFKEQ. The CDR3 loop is CASSQSEGLYGYTF. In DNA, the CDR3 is TGTGCCAGCAGCCAATCGGAGGGGCTCTATGGCTACACCTTC.

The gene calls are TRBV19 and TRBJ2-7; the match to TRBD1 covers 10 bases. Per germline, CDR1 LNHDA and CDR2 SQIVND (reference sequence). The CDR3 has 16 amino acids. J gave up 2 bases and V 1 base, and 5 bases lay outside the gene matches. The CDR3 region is CASSIVAGTGAYEQYF. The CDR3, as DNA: TGTGCCAGTAGTATAGTCGCCGGGACAGGGGCCTACGAGCAGTACTTC.

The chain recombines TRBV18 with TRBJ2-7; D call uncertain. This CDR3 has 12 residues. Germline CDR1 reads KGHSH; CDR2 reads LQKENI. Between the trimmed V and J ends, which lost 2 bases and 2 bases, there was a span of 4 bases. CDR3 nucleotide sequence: TGTGCCAGCTCACCAGGCACCTACGAGCAGTACTTC. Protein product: CASSPGTYEQYF.

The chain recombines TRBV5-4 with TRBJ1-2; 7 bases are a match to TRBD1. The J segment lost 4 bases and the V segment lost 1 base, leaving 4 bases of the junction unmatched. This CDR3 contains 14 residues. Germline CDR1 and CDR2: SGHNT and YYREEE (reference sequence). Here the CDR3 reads CASSLSRDSYGYTF. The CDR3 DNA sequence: TGTGCCAGCAGCTTGTCCCGGGACAGCTATGGCTACACCTTC. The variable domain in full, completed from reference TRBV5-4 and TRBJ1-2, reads ETGVTQSPTHLIKTRGQQVTLRCSSQSGHNTVSWYQQALGQGPQFIFQYYREEENGRGNFPPRFSGLQFPNYSSELNVNALELDDSALYLCASSLSRDSYGYTFGSGTRLTVV.